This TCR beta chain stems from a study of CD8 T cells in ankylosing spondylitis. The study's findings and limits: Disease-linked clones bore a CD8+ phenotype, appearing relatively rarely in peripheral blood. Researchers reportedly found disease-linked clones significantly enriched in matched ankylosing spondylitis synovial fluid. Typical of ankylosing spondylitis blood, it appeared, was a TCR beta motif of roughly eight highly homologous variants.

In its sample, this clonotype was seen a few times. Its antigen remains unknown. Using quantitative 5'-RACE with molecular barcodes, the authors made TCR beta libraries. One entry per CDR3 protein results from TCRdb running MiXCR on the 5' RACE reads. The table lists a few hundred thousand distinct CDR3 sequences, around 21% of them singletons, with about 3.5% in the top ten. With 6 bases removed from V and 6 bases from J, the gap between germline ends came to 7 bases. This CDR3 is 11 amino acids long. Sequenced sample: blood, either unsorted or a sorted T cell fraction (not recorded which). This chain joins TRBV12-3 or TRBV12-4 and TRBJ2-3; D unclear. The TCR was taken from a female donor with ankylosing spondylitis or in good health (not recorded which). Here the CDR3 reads CASRVSDTQYF. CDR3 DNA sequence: TGTGCCAGCAGGGTGTCCGATACGCAGTATTTT.